This T cell receptor (beta chain) was recovered during a study of blood T cells in healthy people across ages. This clonotype was counted between two and nine times. A sample-barcoded 5' primer and a J-beta primer mix were used in a second PCR of about 6 to 12 cycles. TCRdb reanalysed the 5' RACE reads using MiXCR and keeps one entry per CDR3 protein. This sample carries 1.5 million to 2 million distinct CDR3 sequences, 30% to 40% of them seen once, and the ten largest clones take under 30%. Trimming removed 3 bases at V and 3 bases at J, with 13 bases between. Germline lookup yields CDR1 KGHDR and CDR2 SFDVKD. This CDR3 spans 15 amino acids.

The receptor comes from a human donor in good health. The chain uses TRBV24-1 and TRBJ1-2; D uncertain. Specimen: blood. The CDR3 region is CATSDKEVGYYGYTF. Here the CDR3 DNA reads TGTGCCACCAGTGATAAGGAGGTGGGCTACTATGGCTACACCTTC.